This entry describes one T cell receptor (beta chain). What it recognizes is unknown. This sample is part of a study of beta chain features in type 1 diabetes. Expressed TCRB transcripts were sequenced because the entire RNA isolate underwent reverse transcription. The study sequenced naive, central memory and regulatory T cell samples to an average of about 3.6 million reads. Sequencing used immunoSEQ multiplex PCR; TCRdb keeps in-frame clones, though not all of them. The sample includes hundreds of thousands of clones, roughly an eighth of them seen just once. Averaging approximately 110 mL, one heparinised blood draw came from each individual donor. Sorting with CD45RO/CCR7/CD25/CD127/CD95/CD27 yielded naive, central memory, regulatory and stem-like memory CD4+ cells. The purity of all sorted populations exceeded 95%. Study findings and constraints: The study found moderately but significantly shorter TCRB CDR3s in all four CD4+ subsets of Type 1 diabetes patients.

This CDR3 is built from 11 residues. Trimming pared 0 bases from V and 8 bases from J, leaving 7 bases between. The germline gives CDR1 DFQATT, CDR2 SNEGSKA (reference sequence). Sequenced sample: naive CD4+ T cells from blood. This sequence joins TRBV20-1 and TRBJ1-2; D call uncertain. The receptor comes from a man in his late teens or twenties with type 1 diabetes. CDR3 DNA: TGCAGTGCTAGAGATCTCGCCGGCTACACCTTC. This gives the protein CSARDLAGYTF.